The clone carrying this T cell receptor beta chain showed up many times. Each CDR3 protein gets one entry after TCRdb re-called the 5' RACE reads with MiXCR. The table lists around 63,000 distinct CDR3 sequences, around 5.7% of them singletons. The sample belongs to a study of early T cells in non-severe SARS-CoV-2 infection. V was shortened by 0 bases and J by 2 bases, with 12 bases between the two germline ends. This CDR3 is 15 amino acids long. Germline CDR1 and CDR2: DFQATT and SNEGSKA (reference sequence). The clonotype originates from an adult who was a healthcare worker with PCR-confirmed SARS-CoV-2 infection or an uninfected control (not recorded which). The sample consisted of whole blood, taken at baseline. The chain has TRBV20-1 and TRBJ2-3; TRBD1 might be the D (5 bases). This CDR3 reads CSARDPLGDTDTQYF. CDR3 DNA: TGCAGTGCTAGAGACCCCCTAGGGGACACAGATACGCAGTATTTT.